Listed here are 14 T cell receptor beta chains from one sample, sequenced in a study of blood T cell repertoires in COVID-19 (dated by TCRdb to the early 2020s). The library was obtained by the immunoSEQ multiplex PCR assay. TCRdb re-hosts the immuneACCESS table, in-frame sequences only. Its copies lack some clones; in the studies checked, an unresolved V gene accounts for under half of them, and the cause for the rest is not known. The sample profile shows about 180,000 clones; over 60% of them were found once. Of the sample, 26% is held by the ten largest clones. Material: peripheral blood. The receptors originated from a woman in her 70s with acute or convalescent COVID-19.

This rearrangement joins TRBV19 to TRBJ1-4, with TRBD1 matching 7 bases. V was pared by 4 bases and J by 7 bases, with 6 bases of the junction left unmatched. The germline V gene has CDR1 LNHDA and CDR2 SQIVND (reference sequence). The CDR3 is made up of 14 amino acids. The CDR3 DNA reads TGTGCCAGTAGTACCTCAGGGGGTACTGAAAAACTGTTTTTT. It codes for CASSTSGGTEKLFF.

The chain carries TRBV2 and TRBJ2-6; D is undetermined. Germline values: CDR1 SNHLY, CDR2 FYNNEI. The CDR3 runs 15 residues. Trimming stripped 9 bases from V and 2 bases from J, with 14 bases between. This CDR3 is CARSATGTGANVLTF. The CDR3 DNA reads TGTGCCAGGTCGGCGACTGGAACTGGGGCCAACGTCCTGACTTTC.

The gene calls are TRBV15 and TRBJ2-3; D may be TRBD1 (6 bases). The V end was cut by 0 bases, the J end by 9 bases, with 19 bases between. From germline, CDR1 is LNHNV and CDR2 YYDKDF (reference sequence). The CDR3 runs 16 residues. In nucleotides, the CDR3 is TGTGCCACCAGCAGAGAGAGGCAGGGGCCAAGGGGGACGCAGTATTTT. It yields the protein CATSRERQGPRGTQYF.

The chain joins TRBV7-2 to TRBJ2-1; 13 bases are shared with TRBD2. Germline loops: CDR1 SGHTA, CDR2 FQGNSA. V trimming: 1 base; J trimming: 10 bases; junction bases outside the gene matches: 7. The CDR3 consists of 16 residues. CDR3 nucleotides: TGTGCCAGCAGCTTAGGTGGACTAGCGGGAGCGGGGGAGCAGTTCTTC. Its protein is CASSLGGLAGAGEQFF.

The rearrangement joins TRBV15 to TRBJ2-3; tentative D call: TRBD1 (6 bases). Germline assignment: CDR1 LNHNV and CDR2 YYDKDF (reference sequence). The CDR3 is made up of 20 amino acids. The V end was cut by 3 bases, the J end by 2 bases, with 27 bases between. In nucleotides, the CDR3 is TGTGCCACCAGCAGGGAGAGGGGGATCGGGCGTCTCACCACCACAGATACGCAGTATTTT. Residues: CATSRERGIGRLTTTDTQYF. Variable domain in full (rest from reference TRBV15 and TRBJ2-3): DAMVIQNPRYQVTQFGKPVTLSCSQTLNHNVMYWYQQKSSQAPKLLFHYYDKDFNNEADTPDNFQSRRPNTSFCFLDIRSPGLGDTAMYLCATSRERGIGRLTTTDTQYFGPGTRLTVL.

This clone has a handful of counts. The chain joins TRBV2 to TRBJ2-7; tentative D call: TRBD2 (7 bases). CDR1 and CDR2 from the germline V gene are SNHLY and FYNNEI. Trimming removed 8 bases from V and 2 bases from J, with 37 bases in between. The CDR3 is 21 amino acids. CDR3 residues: CASQTGPNRGIEAGLTYEQYF. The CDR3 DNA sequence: TGTGCCAGCCAGACAGGACCGAATCGGGGCATAGAAGCGGGACTTACCTACGAGCAGTACTTC. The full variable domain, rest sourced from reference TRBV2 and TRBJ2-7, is EPEVTQTPSHQVTQMGQEVILRCVPISNHLYFYWYRQILGQKVEFLVSFYNNEISEKSEIFDDQFSVERPDGSNFTLKIRSTKLEDSAMYFCASQTGPNRGIEAGLTYEQYFGPGTRLTVT.

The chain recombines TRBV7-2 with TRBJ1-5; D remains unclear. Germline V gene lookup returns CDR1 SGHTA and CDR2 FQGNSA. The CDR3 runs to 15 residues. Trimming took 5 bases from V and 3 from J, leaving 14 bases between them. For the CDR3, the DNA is TGTGCCAGCAGCAACGACGGGGATCTCAATCAGCCCCAGCATTTT. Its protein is CASSNDGDLNQPQHF. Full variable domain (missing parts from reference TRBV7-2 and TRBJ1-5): GAGVSQSPSNKVTEKGKDVELRCDPISGHTALYWYRQSLGQGLEFLIYFQGNSAPDKSGLPSDRFSAERTGGSVSTLTIQRTQQEDSAVYLCASSNDGDLNQPQHFGDGTRLSIL.

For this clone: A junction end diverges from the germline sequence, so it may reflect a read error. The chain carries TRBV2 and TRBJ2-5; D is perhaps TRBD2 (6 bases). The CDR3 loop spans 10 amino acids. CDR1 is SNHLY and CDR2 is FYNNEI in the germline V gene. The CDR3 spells CASSEMGTDF. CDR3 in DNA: TGTGCCAGCAGTGAAATGGGGACTGACTTC.

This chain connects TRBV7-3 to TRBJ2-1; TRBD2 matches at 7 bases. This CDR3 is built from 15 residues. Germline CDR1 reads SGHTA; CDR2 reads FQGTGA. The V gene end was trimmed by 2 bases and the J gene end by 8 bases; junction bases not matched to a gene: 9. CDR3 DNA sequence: TGTGCCAGCAGCTTATCGCGGACTAGTGGCGATGAGCAGTTCTTC. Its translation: CASSLSRTSGDEQFF.

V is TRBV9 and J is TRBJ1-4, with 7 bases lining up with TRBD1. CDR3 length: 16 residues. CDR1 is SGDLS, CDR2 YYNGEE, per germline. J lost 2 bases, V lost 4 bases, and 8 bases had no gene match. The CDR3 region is CASSSRPTGTNEKLFF. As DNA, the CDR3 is TGTGCCAGCAGCTCGAGACCGACAGGGACTAATGAAAAACTGTTTTTT.

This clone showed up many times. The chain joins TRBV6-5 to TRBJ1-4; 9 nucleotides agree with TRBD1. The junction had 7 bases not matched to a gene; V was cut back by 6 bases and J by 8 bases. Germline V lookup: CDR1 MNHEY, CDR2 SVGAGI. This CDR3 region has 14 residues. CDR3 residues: CASSRTGVIEKLFF. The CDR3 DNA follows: TGTGCCAGCAGCCGGACAGGGGTTATAGAAAAACTGTTTTTT.

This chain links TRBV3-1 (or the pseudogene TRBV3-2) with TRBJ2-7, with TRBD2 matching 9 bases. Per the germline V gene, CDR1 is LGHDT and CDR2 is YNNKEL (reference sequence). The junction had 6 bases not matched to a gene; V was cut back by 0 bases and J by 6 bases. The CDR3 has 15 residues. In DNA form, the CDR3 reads TGTGCCAGCAGCCAAGATCTGGCTAGCGGGACCGAGCAGTACTTC. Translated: CASSQDLASGTEQYF.

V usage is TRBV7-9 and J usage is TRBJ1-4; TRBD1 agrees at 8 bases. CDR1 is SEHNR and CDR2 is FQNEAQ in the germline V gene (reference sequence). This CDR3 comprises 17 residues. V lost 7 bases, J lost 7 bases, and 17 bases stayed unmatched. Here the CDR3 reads CASTNLGTGAGGEKLFF. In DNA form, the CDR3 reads TGTGCCAGCACCAACCTAGGGACAGGAGCGGGTGGTGAAAAACTGTTTTTT.

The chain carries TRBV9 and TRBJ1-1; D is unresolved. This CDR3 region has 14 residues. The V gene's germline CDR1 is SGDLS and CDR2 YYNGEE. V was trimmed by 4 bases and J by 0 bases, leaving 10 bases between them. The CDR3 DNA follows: TGTGCCAGCAGCTCGAGAGAATTGAACACTGAAGCTTTCTTT. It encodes CASSSRELNTEAFF. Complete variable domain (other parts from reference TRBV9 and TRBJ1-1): DSGVTQTPKHLITATGQRVTLRCSPRSGDLSVYWYQQSLDQGLQFLIQYYNGEERAKGNILERFSAQQFPDLHSELNLSSLELGDSALYFCASSSRELNTEAFFGQGTRLTVV.